A selection of T cell receptor beta chains follows, all from one sample in a study of T cells after yellow fever vaccination. One entry per CDR3 protein, called by TCRdb with MiXCR from the 5' RACE reads. Of hundreds of thousands of distinct CDR3 sequences listed, 9.5% to 15% are singletons. The input for sequencing was CD4+ T cells sorted from PBMCs, taken 15 days after the yellow fever booster vaccination. The receptors here all came from a man aged 18 to 29 who received the YFV17D yellow fever vaccine. CDR3s include the opening cysteine and the closing phenylalanine or tryptophan. D genes are given only for firm matches. The size field is filled for only some rows; it gives once, few, many or a size class.

d_call j_call v_call clone_size cdr3_nt cdr3_aa
. TRBJ2-5 TRBV28 . TGTGCCAGCAGTTTAGCTGGGGGGGCCGGGGAGACCCAGTACTTC CASSLAGGAGETQYF
TRBD1 TRBJ1-4 TRBV28 few TGTGCCAGCACCCCGACAGGGAAGTGGGAAAAACTGTTTTTT CASTPTGKWEKLFF
TRBD2 TRBJ2-3 TRBV27 . TGTGCCAGCAGTTTTTGGGGGGGTAGCGGGGAGTCAGATACGCAGTATTTT CASSFWGGSGESDTQYF
. TRBJ1-3 TRBV4-2 few TGTGCCAGCAGCCAAGATCCAGGGCTTGGAAACACCATATATTTT CASSQDPGLGNTIYF
. TRBJ2-6 TRBV7-9 . TGTGCCAGCAGCTTAAACGGGGCTGGGGCCAACGTCCTGACTTTC CASSLNGAGANVLTF
. TRBJ2-7 TRBV15 . TGTGCCACCAGCAGGAGCTCTAGGGGCACTTACGAGCAGTACTTC CATSRSSRGTYEQYF
TRBD1 TRBJ1-6 TRBV20-1 few TGCAGTGCCAGCGACCGGACAGGGAATTCACCCCTCCACTTT CSASDRTGNSPLHF
TRBD2 TRBJ2-4 TRBV11-2 many TGTGCCAGCAGCCAAGGAGCGGGGGGTCGATACATTCAGTACTTC CASSQGAGGRYIQYF
. TRBJ2-1 TRBV5-4 . TGTGCCAGCAGCCGGAGGCCTAGCTCCTACAATGAGCAGTTCTTC CASSRRPSSYNEQFF
. TRBJ2-2 TRBV5-4 few TGTGCCAGCAGCTTGGTTTCAGGGACCGGGGAGCTGTTTTTT CASSLVSGTGELFF
. TRBJ1-2 TRBV28 few TGTGCCAGCAGTTTATACTCGGACTATGGCTACACCTTC CASSLYSDYGYTF
TRBD2 TRBJ2-1 TRBV7-8 few TGTGCCAGCAGCTTAGTCCCCCGTAGCGGGGGCAGCCAGAATGAGCAGTTCTTC CASSLVPRSGGSQNEQFF
. TRBJ2-5 TRBV20-1 few TGCAGTGCTAGACAGGGGAGAGGAGAGACCCAGTACTTC CSARQGRGETQYF
TRBD1 TRBJ2-4 TRBV19 few TGTGCCAGTAGTGTTGGGACAGGGGAGAATGGCAAAAACATTCAGTACTTC CASSVGTGENGKNIQYF
. TRBJ2-5 TRBV28 . TGTGCCAGCGGGTTGGACGGCTTAGAGACCCAGTACTTC CASGLDGLETQYF
. TRBJ1-3 TRBV28 . TGTGCCAGCCGGACCGGAGGAAACACCATATATTTT CASRTGGNTIYF
. TRBJ1-1 TRBV7-9 many TGTGCCAGCAGCCCGGTCCAGGGCGGGCGGACTGAAGCTTTCTTT CASSPVQGGRTEAFF
. TRBJ1-1 TRBV7-8 . TGTGCCAGCAGCTTGTCTGTTGGGAACACTGAAGCTTTCTTT CASSLSVGNTEAFF
. TRBJ2-2 TRBV7-9 . TGTGCCAGCAGCTTTACAGGGTCTGCCGGGGAGCTGTTTTTT CASSFTGSAGELFF
. TRBJ1-1 TRBV4-3 . TGCGCCACTTCCCGGGACATGAACACTGAAGCTTTCTTT CATSRDMNTEAFF
. TRBJ1-5 TRBV6-2/TRBV6-3 many TGTGCCAGCAGTCCTCAGGGTGGGAATCAGCCCCAGCATTTT CASSPQGGNQPQHF
TRBD2 TRBJ2-3 TRBV7-9 . TGTGCCAGCAGCCCAATAGCGGGCATCACAGATACGCAGTATTTT CASSPIAGITDTQYF
TRBD1 TRBJ2-7 TRBV25-1 few TGTGCCAGCAGTGCCCCGCCGGGACAGGGGGATTACGAGCAGTACTTC CASSAPPGQGDYEQYF
. TRBJ2-1 TRBV19 few TGTGCCAGTCGGAGCGTTCAGGTGGGCGGGTCCTACAATGAGCAGTTCTTC CASRSVQVGGSYNEQFF
TRBD1 TRBJ1-1 TRBV7-6 few TGTGCCAGCAGCCTACAGGGGACCCTTCGGGGCACTGAAGCTTTCTTT CASSLQGTLRGTEAFF
. TRBJ2-5 TRBV9 . TGTGCCAGCAGCGAAGGGACCAGGCGAGAGACCCAGTACTTC CASSEGTRRETQYF
. TRBJ1-1 TRBV6-5 . TGTGCCAGCAGCCTAGGAATCGACAGCGAGGCTGAAGCTTTCTTT CASSLGIDSEAEAFF
. TRBJ2-7 TRBV6-5 . TGTGCCAGCAGTTGGACGACTAGCTCCTACGAGCAGTACTTC CASSWTTSSYEQYF
TRBD1 TRBJ2-4 TRBV12-3/TRBV12-4 few TGTGCCAGCAGTACGGGACAGGGGAACCTAGCCAAAAACATTCAGTACTTC CASSTGQGNLAKNIQYF
. TRBJ2-5 TRBV7-9 . TGTGCCAGCGGGGAGACCCAGTACTTC CASGETQYF
. TRBJ1-2 TRBV12-3/TRBV12-4 few TGTGCCAGCAGTTCCCGGACGGCTTCCTATGGCTACACCTTC CASSSRTASYGYTF
. TRBJ2-7 TRBV5-1 . TGCGCCAGCAGCTTACAGGGTGACTCTCGCGAGCAGTACTTC CASSLQGDSREQYF
TRBD1 TRBJ2-7 TRBV2 . TGTGCCAGCACAATGGGACAGGGCTCCTACGAGCAGTACTTC CASTMGQGSYEQYF
TRBD2 TRBJ2-5 TRBV6-5 many TGTGCCAGTCATTCGGCGGGGGGCCAAGAGACCCAGTACTTC CASHSAGGQETQYF
. TRBJ2-7 TRBV15 few TGTGCCACCAGCAGAGGTTCGGGGAGGGGGCGCGTCTACGAGCAGTACTTC CATSRGSGRGRVYEQYF
TRBD1 TRBJ1-1 TRBV7-9 many TGTGCCAGCAGCTACCTCGGACAGGGTTTTGCTTTCTTT CASSYLGQGFAFF
TRBD1 TRBJ1-1 TRBV5-1 many TGCGCCAGCAGCTTGGAGGGGGCCGGGACGAGGACTGAAGCTTTCTTT CASSLEGAGTRTEAFF
. TRBJ1-1 TRBV6-1 . TGTGCCAGCAGCCCCGGCGGGGGGATGAACACTGAAGCTTTCTTT CASSPGGGMNTEAFF
. TRBJ2-3 TRBV6-1 few TGTGCCAGGCAGGGCGGGGGCACAGATACGCAGTATTTT CARQGGGTDTQYF
. TRBJ1-2 TRBV27 . TGTGCCACCCGGAGGGGGACTAACTATGGCTACACCTTC CATRRGTNYGYTF
. TRBJ1-2 TRBV7-8 many TGTGCCAGCAGCCCCGGGACAAATAGTGGCTACACCTTC CASSPGTNSGYTF
TRBD1 TRBJ1-3 TRBV4-2 many TGTGCCAGCAGCCCCACAGGGGTGGAAGGAAACACCATATATTTT CASSPTGVEGNTIYF
TRBD2 TRBJ2-7 TRBV7-2 . TGTGCCAGCAGCCAAGGGACTAGCGGGAGCTCCTACGAGCAGTACTTC CASSQGTSGSSYEQYF
. TRBJ2-1 TRBV30 many TGTGCCTGGAGTGTACGTTGGGGTAATGAGCAGTTCTTC CAWSVRWGNEQFF